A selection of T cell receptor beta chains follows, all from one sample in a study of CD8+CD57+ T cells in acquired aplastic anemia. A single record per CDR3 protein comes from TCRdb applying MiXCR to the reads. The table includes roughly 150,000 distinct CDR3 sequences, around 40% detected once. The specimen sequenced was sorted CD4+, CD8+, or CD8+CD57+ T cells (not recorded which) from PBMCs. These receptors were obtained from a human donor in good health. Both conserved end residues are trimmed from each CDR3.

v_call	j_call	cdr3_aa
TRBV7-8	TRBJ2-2	ASTVWTNTGELF
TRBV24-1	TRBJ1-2	ATSDLTGLGYT
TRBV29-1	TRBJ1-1	SVGTYTEAF
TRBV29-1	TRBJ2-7	SDRKRAYEQY
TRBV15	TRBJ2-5	ATSRGSSTGGSETQY
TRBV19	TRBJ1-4	ASTRRGQGDEKLF
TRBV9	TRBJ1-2	ASSVGQGGYGYT
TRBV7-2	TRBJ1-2	ASSFEGQTI
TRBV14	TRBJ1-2	AGSQNRGSGYT
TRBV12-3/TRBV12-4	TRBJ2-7	ASNSGLAGVGGWNYEQY
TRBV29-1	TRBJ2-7	SVTSSYEQY
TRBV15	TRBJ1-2	ATSRSRGIQGAMHGYT
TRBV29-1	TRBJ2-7	SVEADRSYEQY
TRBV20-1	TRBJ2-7	SARAGEQY
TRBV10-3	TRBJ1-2	AISDGLGANYGYT
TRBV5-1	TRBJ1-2	ASSLTGGQGYT
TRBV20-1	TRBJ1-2	SANRAIYGYT
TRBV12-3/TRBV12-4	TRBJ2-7	ASSEPGQGYEQY
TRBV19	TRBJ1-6	ASSIPDGGYNSPLH
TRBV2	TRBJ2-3	ASSLSGITDTQY
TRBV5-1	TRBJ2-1	ASSLAGTSGHEQF
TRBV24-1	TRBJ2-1	ATSDLHRGLVNEQF
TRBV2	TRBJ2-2	ASSEGGFGTGELF
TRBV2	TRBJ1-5	ASSEALGSNQPQH
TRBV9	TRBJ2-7	ASSVEQGAYEQY
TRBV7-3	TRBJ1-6	ASSPAPNSPLH
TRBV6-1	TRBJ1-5	ASRAGGSNQPQH
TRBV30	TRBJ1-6	AWSLQYSPLH
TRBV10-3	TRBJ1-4	AISGVYGEKLF
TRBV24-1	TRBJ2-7	ATSDRTGGFYEQY